This TCR beta chain was recovered during a study of T-cell memory formation after mild COVID-19. Turning to the study itself: TCR clusters largely stayed donor specific. Findings of the study overall: Pre-infection memory showed some responding clones, and this suggested that cross-reactive memory joined. CD4+ contracting clones were found mainly in CM and EM, and CD8+ ones in EMRA.

Concerning this clonotype: Its target is not known.

TCRalpha and TCRbeta libraries used 5'RACE with constant-segment primers and UMIs. TCRdb re-derived calls from the 5' RACE reads in MiXCR, one entry per CDR3 protein. The sample has 300,000 to 350,000 distinct CDR3 sequences, roughly an eighth seen once; the top ten hold roughly 20%. The sequence came from a man younger than 30 who had mild COVID-19 (a few samples of this study predate the infection). Cell type and time point are not known. Specimen: PBMCs or a T cell subset sorted from them (not recorded which).

CDR3 bases: TGTGCCAGCAGCACGAGCGGGGGCATCACCGGGGAGCTGTTTTTT. Translation gives CASSTSGGITGELFF. This chain uses TRBV7-2 with TRBJ2-2; TRBD2 agrees at 8 bases. V lost 5 bases and J lost 4; bases outside the gene matches: 6. This CDR3 has 15 amino acids. Germline V gives CDR1 SGHTA, CDR2 FQGNSA.